The source of this TCR beta chain is a study of T cells after somatic rescue of genetic block. TCRdb keeps only in-frame clones here, not all; method: immunoSEQ multiplex PCR. Of 55,000 to 70,000 clones in the sample, under 95% were seen once. This clone showed up just a few times. This CDR3 contains 14 residues. Between the trimmed V and J ends, which lost 1 base and 4 bases, there was a span of 10 bases. Germline CDR1 and CDR2: SEHNR and FQNEAQ (reference sequence). The chain is built from TRBV7-9 and TRBJ1-2; no reliable D call. This receptor was identified in a man in his forties or fifties. Sequencing was performed on peripheral blood mononuclear cells (PBMCs). The CDR3 bases are TGTGCCAGCAGCTTAGTGACTGCCGCCTATGGCTACACCTTC. It translates to CASSLVTAAYGYTF.